A single sample gave rise to the 27 T cell receptor beta chains below, sequenced in a study of T cells after yellow fever vaccination. TCRdb ran MiXCR on the 5' RACE reads and lists one entry per CDR3 protein. Found here are some 220,000 distinct CDR3 sequences, 3% to 4% of them singletons; the top ten hold roughly 3%. Sequencing was performed on CD4+ T cells sorted from PBMCs, taken 10 days after the yellow fever booster vaccination. The receptors originated from a man between 18 and 35 years old who received the YFV17D yellow fever vaccine.

This clonotype was recorded at least ten times. CDR3 sequence reads: CASSPRQRGYTF. The CDR3 coding sequence is TGTGCCAGCAGCCCCCGACAGAGAGGCTACACCTTC. This chain joins TRBV7-9 and TRBJ1-2; weak D call: TRBD1 (5 bases). Between the trimmed V and J ends, which lost 5 bases and 8 bases, there was a span of 12 bases. Germline CDR1 SEHNR, CDR2 FQNEAQ (reference sequence). This CDR3 region has 12 residues. Together with reference TRBV7-9 and TRBJ1-2, the CDR3 gives the full variable domain: DTGVSQNPRHKITKRGQNVTFRCDPISEHNRLYWYRQTLGQGPEFLTYFQNEAQLEKSRLLSDRFSAERPKGSFSTLEIQRTEQGDSAMYLCASSPRQRGYTFGSGTRLTVV.

This clonotype showed up many times. The chain carries TRBV4-3 and TRBJ1-3; tentative D call: TRBD1 (5 bases). CDR1 and CDR2 (germline): LGHNA, YSLEER. V shed 4 bases and J shed 0 bases, with 13 bases lying between them. The CDR3 runs to 16 residues. The CDR3 spells CASSRGTLFSGNTIYF. The CDR3 nucleotides are TGCGCCAGCAGCCGGGGGACGCTCTTCTCTGGAAACACCATATATTTT.

This clonotype came up many times. V gene TRBV12-3 or TRBV12-4 combines with J gene TRBJ2-1; D gene ambiguous. The ends were cut back, 10 bases at V and 7 bases at J, with 20 bases in the middle. The CDR3 is made up of 14 amino acids. This CDR3 reads CATHERGVWNEQFF. The CDR3 DNA sequence: TGTGCCACCCATGAGCGTGGGGTTTGGAATGAGCAGTTCTTC.

At least ten counts were recorded for this clonotype. The chain employs TRBV15 and TRBJ2-7; D might be TRBD2 (5 bases). The length of the CDR3 is 16 residues. The V and J ends lost 0 bases and 6 bases respectively, with 18 bases between them. Per germline, CDR1 LNHNV and CDR2 YYDKDF (reference sequence). CDR3 DNA sequence: TGTGCCACCAGCAGAGATCGGCCGGGATATGTATCCGAGCAGTACTTC. This encodes CATSRDRPGYVSEQYF. Full variable domain (remainder filled in from reference TRBV15 and TRBJ2-7): DAMVIQNPRYQVTQFGKPVTLSCSQTLNHNVMYWYQQKSSQAPKLLFHYYDKDFNNEADTPDNFQSRRPNTSFCFLDIRSPGLGDTAMYLCATSRDRPGYVSEQYFGPGTRLTVT.

This clonotype appeared a few times. The chain is built from TRBV10-3 and TRBJ1-6, with a tentative D call TRBD1 (6 bases). Germline CDR1 ENHRY, CDR2 SYGVKD. CDR3 length: 13 amino acids. Trimming pared 8 bases from V and 7 bases from J, leaving 12 bases between. DNA of the CDR3: TGTGCCATCGGGGACACCCACAATTCACCCCTCCACTTT. Protein sequence: CAIGDTHNSPLHF.

This clonotype was seen at least ten times. V gene TRBV4-2 combines with J gene TRBJ2-3; D is perhaps TRBD2 (7 bases). V shed 1 base and J shed 0 bases, with 14 bases lying between them. This CDR3 is 17 amino acids long. Germline CDR1 is LGHNA and CDR2 is YNFKEQ. The CDR3 protein is CASSQGRGGGSTDTQYF. The CDR3 coding sequence is TGTGCCAGCAGCCAAGGTCGAGGGGGGGGTAGCACAGATACGCAGTATTTT.

This clonotype was recorded a few times. V and J are TRBV2 and TRBJ1-5; D is unclear. Germline V gene sequence: CDR1 SNHLY, CDR2 FYNNEI. The CDR3 is 15 amino acids. The V and J ends lost 6 bases and 0 bases respectively, with 12 bases between them. The CDR3 is CASSAEGPSNQPQHF. As DNA, the CDR3 is TGTGCCAGCAGCGCAGAAGGACCTAGCAATCAGCCCCAGCATTTT.

The table lists this clonotype with a few counts. The chain's CDR3 is CASSYRTGQYNSPLHF. The CDR3 DNA sequence: TGTGCCAGCAGTTACAGGACAGGGCAGTATAATTCACCCCTCCACTTT. This chain uses TRBV6-6 with TRBJ1-6; TRBD1 aligns across 8 bases. This CDR3 is built from 16 residues. Germline CDR1 reads MNHNY; CDR2 reads SVGAGI (reference sequence). Trimming took 2 bases from V and 4 from J; bases not matched to a gene: 4.

This clonotype was counted at least ten times. This chain joins TRBV12-5 and TRBJ1-1; D perhaps matches TRBD1 (5 bases). This CDR3 comprises 17 residues. Trimming removed 0 bases at V and 4 bases at J, with 18 bases between. CDR1 is LGHNT, CDR2 FRNRAP, per germline. This CDR3 reads CASGLVRWGSGSTEAFF. The DNA for the CDR3 is TGTGCTAGTGGTTTGGTACGGTGGGGGAGTGGCAGCACTGAAGCTTTCTTT.

This clonotype came up a few times. The genes are TRBV6-2 or TRBV6-3 and TRBJ1-2; D might be TRBD1 (5 bases). CDR3 size: 18 residues. Trimming stripped 2 bases from V and 4 bases from J, with 23 bases between. Germline loops: CDR1 MNHEY, CDR2 SVGEGT. The CDR3 sequence is CASSYPNLSWRGVYGYTF. The CDR3 DNA sequence: TGTGCCAGCAGTTACCCCAATCTCAGCTGGAGGGGCGTCTATGGCTACACCTTC.

This clonotype appeared many times. The V gene is TRBV18, the J gene TRBJ2-5; D remains ambiguous. The germline gives CDR1 KGHSH, CDR2 LQKENI. V lost 4 bases and J lost 4, with 16 bases in between. The CDR3 sequence is 15 residues long. CDR3 protein: CASSQRAGPSETQYF. CDR3 DNA: TGTGCCAGCTCACAAAGGGCCGGACCCTCAGAGACCCAGTACTTC.

The chain combines TRBV6-5 with TRBJ1-2; 7 bases align to TRBD1. CDR1 MNHEY and CDR2 SVGAGI come from the germline V gene. V gave up 2 bases and J gave up 8 bases; unmatched junction bases: 8. The CDR3 extends over 14 amino acids. The CDR3 sequence: CASSYNGQGGGYTF. The CDR3 coding sequence is TGTGCCAGCAGTTACAACGGCCAGGGGGGAGGCTACACCTTC.

At least ten counts were recorded for this clonotype. The rearrangement links TRBV11-2 to TRBJ2-5; 7 nucleotides match TRBD2. V dropped 4 bases and J dropped 4; count of bases not matched to a gene: 3. The germline V gene encodes CDR1 SGHAT and CDR2 FQNNGV. The CDR3 extends over 13 amino acids. The CDR3: CASSSERGETQYF. The CDR3 DNA reads as TGTGCCAGCAGCTCCGAGCGGGGAGAGACCCAGTACTTC.

There are many counts of this clonotype. The rearrangement links TRBV7-2 to TRBJ1-5, with D uncertain. CDR3 length: 15 amino acids. CDR1 and CDR2 (germline): SGHTA, FQGNSA. Trimming shortened V by 3 bases and J by 5 bases, and 14 bases separated the two germline ends. CDR3 sequence (DNA): TGTGCCAGCAGCTTGTTGGGCAGGACCGATCAGCCCCAGCATTTT. Amino acids: CASSLLGRTDQPQHF.

This clonotype was picked up many times. The gene calls are TRBV18 and TRBJ2-3, with 14 bases identical to TRBD2. This CDR3 spans 16 amino acids. The V gene's germline CDR1 is KGHSH and CDR2 LQKENI. V lost 6 bases, J lost 5 bases, and 7 bases stayed unmatched. CDR3 DNA: TGTGCCAGCTCCCCAAGAGGACTAGCGGGGGGAGATACGCAGTATTTT. It is translated as CASSPRGLAGGDTQYF. Based on the CDR3 plus reference TRBV18 and TRBJ2-3, the full variable domain is NAGVMQNPRHLVRRRGQEARLRCSPMKGHSHVYWYRQLPEEGLKFMVYLQKENIIDESGMPKERFSAEFPKEGPSILRIQQVVRGDSAAYFCASSPRGLAGGDTQYFGPGTRLTVL.

The sample holds many counts of this clonotype. The chain couples TRBV30 to TRBJ1-1; D is unclear. This CDR3 comprises 13 residues. V lost 5 bases and J 0 bases, leaving 10 bases between the germline ends. Germline CDR1 is GTSNPN and CDR2 is SVGIG (reference sequence). The CDR3 here is CAWARGLNTEAFF. The DNA for the CDR3 is TGTGCCTGGGCCCGGGGATTGAACACTGAAGCTTTCTTT.

With regard to this clonotype: Germline is not matched at one junction end, which may reflect a read error. The chain joins TRBV5-1 to TRBJ1-1; 7 bases are shared with TRBD1. CDR3 length equals 18 residues. Germline lookup yields CDR1 SGHRS and CDR2 YFSETQ. CDR3: CASSLELRGRGSATEAYF. DNA of the CDR3: TGCGCCAGCAGCTTGGAATTAAGGGGGCGAGGATCCGCCACTGAAGCTTACTTT.

This clonotype was counted ten times or more. V and J are TRBV7-2 and TRBJ1-5, with D maybe TRBD1 (5 bases). Germline V gene sequence: CDR1 SGHTA, CDR2 FQGNSA. V was pared by 2 bases and J by 5 bases, with 16 bases between. The CDR3 sequence is 16 residues long. The CDR3 here is CASSLQAGRSDQPQHF. CDR3 nucleotides: TGTGCCAGCAGCTTACAGGCAGGGAGGTCGGATCAGCCCCAGCATTTT.

This clonotype was recorded many times. This sequence joins TRBV5-6 and TRBJ1-2, with a tentative D call TRBD1 (6 bases). Trimming took off 2 bases at V and 4 bases at J, with 15 bases between the two ends. CDR3 length: 15 residues. The germline V gene has CDR1 SGHDT and CDR2 YYEEEE. DNA of the CDR3: TGTGCCAGCAGCTTTGTGGACAGTGCCTTCTATGGCTACACCTTC. Its translation: CASSFVDSAFYGYTF.

The sample holds a few counts of this clonotype. The rearrangement uses TRBV20-1 and TRBJ2-1; TRBD2 matches 7 bases. CDR3 length: 15 residues. Trimming at V came to 5 bases and at J to 4 bases, leaving 11 bases not matched to a gene. Germline V gene sequence: CDR1 DFQATT, CDR2 SNEGSKA (reference sequence). CDR3: CSAGGTAGVYNEQFF. The CDR3 DNA sequence: TGCAGTGCTGGGGGGACGGCGGGGGTATACAATGAGCAGTTCTTC.

In regard to this clonotype: A much larger clonotype is one base distant, so this may be a read error. V usage is TRBV30 and J usage is TRBJ1-1; 7 bases match TRBD1. V gave up 4 bases and J gave up 11 bases; unmatched junction bases: 10. The CDR3 loop spans 12 amino acids. Germline V gene sequence: CDR1 GTSNPN, CDR2 SVGIG (reference sequence). CDR3 sequence reads: CAWTHGDSNAFF. The DNA of the CDR3 is TGTGCCTGGACTCACGGGGACAGTAACGCTTTCTTT.

This clonotype was seen at least ten times. This chain joins TRBV12-3 or TRBV12-4 and TRBJ1-2; D gene unclear. The CDR3 is 13 residues long. V lost 5 bases, J lost 6 bases, and 13 bases lay in between. CDR3 residues: CASSNREGDGYTF. The DNA of the CDR3 is TGTGCCAGCAGTAACCGGGAGGGAGATGGCTACACCTTC.

The chain is built from TRBV19 and TRBJ2-6; 8 bases line up with TRBD1. The germline V gene has CDR1 LNHDA and CDR2 SQIVND (reference sequence). This CDR3 has 17 amino acids. J lost 0 bases, V lost 9 bases, and 10 bases had no gene match. CDR3 sequence: CASLPGGLPSGANVLTF. DNA of the CDR3: TGTGCCAGCCTCCCAGGGGGCCTACCCTCTGGGGCCAACGTCCTGACTTTC.

This clonotype was counted at least ten times. This chain uses TRBV10-2 with TRBJ1-2; D is unresolved. Germline assignment: CDR1 WSHSY and CDR2 SAAADI. The CDR3 covers 14 residues. The ends were cut back, 2 bases at V and 3 bases at J, with 10 bases in the middle. CDR3: CASSEALLDYGYTF. In nucleotides, the CDR3 is TGCGCCAGCAGTGAGGCCCTCTTGGACTATGGCTACACCTTC.

This clonotype showed up many times. J is TRBJ2-5 and V is TRBV5-1, with 9 bases identical to TRBD1. The V and J ends lost 0 bases and 5 bases, in that order; junction bases with no gene match: 5. This CDR3 has 15 amino acids. Germline V gene lookup returns CDR1 SGHRS and CDR2 YFSETQ. The DNA of the CDR3 is TGCGCCAGCAGCTTGGCTGGGGACAGGGCGGAGACCCAGTACTTC. Its protein is CASSLAGDRAETQYF.

The CDR3 spells CASGPLPGGGVGELFF. The CDR3 nucleotides read TGTGCCAGTGGACCCCTGCCGGGGGGAGGTGTCGGGGAGCTGTTTTTT. The chain carries TRBV19 and TRBJ2-2, with 7 bases matching TRBD2. Germline V gives CDR1 LNHDA, CDR2 SQIVND (reference sequence). V lost 8 bases to trimming and J lost 7 bases; unmatched junction nucleotides: 16. The CDR3 is 16 amino acids.

The chain recombines TRBV6-5 with TRBJ1-1, with D possibly matching TRBD1 (6 bases). Trimming left V 8 bases short and J 1 base short, with 14 bases between. The CDR3 has 14 residues. Germline-derived CDR1 and CDR2 are MNHEY and SVGAGI. CDR3 protein: CASGNQQGNTEAFF. The CDR3 coding sequence is TGTGCCAGCGGAAACCAACAGGGGAACACTGAAGCTTTCTTT.